The T cell receptor (beta chain) under discussion was sequenced for a study of cytomegalovirus exposure and HLA in healthy donors. The CDR3 is 13 residues long. Looked up from germline, CDR1 is MNHEY and CDR2 is SMNVEV (reference sequence). V lost 4 bases and J lost 9, with 13 bases in between. PCR used 60 Vbeta primers and 13 Jbeta primers. Profiled with immunoSEQ multiplex PCR; TCRdb holds only in-frame clones, not every one. The sample carries around 85,000 clones, approximately 80% recorded once. The J gene is TRBJ1-3, the V gene TRBV27; tentative D call: TRBD1 (5 bases). Sequencing used PBMCs. The clonotype was recovered from a woman aged 45 to 65 in good health and CMV-seropositive. The CDR3 loop reads CASSWSPDTTIYF. The CDR3 DNA is TGTGCCAGCAGTTGGAGTCCGGACACCACCATATATTTT.